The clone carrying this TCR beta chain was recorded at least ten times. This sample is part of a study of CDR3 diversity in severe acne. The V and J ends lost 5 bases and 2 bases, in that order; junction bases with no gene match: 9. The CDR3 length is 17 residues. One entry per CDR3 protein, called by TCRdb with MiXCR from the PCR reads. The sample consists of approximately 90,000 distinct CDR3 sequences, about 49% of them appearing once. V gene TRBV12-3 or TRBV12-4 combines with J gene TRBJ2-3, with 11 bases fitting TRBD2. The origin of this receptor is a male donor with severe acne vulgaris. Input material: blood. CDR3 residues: CASSRTSTSGNTDTQYF. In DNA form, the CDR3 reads TGTGCCAGCAGTCGAACCTCGACTAGCGGGAACACAGATACGCAGTATTTT.